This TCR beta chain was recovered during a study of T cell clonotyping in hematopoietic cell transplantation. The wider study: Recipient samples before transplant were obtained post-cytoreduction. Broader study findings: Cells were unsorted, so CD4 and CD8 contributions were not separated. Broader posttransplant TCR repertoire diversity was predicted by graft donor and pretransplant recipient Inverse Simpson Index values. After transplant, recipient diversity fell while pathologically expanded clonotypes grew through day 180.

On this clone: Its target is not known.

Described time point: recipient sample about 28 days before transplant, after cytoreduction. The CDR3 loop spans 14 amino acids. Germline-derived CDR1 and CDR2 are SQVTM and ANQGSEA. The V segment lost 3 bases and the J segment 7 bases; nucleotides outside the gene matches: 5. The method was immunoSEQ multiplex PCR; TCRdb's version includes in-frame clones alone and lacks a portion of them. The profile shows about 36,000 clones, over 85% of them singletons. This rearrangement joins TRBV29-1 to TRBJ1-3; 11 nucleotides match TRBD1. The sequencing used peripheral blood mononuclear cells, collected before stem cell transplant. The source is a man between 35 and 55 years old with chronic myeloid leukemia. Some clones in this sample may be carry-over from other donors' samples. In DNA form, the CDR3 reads TGCAGCGTTGATGTGGGACAGGGGGAGAACACCATATATTTT. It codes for CSVDVGQGENTIYF.